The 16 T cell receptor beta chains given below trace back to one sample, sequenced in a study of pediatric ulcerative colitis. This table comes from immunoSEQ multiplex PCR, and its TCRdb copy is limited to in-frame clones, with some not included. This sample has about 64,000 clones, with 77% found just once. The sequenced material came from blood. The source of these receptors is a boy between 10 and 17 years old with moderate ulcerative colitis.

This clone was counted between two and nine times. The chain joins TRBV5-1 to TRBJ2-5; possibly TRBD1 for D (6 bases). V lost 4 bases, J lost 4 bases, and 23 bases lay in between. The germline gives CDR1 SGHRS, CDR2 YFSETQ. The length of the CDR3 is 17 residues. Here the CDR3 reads CASSDRLVFSLGETQYF. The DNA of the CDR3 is TGCGCCAGCAGCGACAGGCTAGTCTTTAGCCTGGGAGAGACCCAGTACTTC.

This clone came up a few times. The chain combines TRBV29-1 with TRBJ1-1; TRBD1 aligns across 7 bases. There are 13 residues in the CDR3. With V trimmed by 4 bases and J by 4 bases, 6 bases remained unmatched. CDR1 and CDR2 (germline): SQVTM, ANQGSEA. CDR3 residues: CSVVRGLGTEAFF. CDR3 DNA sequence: TGCAGCGTTGTTAGGGGGCTTGGCACTGAAGCTTTCTTT. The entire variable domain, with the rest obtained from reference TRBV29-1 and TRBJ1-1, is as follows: SAVISQKPSRDICQRGTSLTIQCQVDSQVTMMFWYRQQPGQSLTLIATANQGSEATYESGFVIDKFPISRPNLTFSTLTVSNMSPEDSSIYLCSVVRGLGTEAFFGQGTRLTVV.

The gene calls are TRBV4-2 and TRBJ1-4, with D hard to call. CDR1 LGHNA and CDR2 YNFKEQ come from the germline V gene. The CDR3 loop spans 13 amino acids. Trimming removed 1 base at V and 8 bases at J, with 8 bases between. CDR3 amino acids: CASSQGRVEKLFF. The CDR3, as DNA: TGTGCCAGCAGCCAAGGGAGGGTGGAAAAACTGTTTTTT.

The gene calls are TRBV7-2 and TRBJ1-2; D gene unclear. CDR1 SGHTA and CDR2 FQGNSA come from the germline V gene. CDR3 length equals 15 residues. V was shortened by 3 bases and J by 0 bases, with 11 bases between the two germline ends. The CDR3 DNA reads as TGTGCCAGCAGCTTCACACTCTTAGCTAACTATGGCTACACCTTC. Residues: CASSFTLLANYGYTF.

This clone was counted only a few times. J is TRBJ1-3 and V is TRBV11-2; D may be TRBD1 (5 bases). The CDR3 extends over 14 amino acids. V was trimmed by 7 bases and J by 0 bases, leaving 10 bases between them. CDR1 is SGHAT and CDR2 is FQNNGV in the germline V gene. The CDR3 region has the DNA TGTGCCAGCACCCTGACAGTCTCTGGAAACACCATATATTTT. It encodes CASTLTVSGNTIYF.

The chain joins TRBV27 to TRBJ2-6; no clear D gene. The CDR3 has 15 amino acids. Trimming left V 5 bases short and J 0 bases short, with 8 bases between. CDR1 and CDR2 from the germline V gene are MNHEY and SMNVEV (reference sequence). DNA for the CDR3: TGTGCCAGCAGTGGGCGGAGCTCTGGGGCCAACGTCCTGACTTTC. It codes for CASSGRSSGANVLTF.

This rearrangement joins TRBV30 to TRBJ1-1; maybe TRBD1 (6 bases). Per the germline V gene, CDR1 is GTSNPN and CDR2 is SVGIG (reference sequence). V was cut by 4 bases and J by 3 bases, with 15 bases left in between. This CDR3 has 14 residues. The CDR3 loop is CAWKWAQGYTEAFF. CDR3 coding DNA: TGTGCCTGGAAATGGGCACAGGGATACACTGAAGCTTTCTTT.

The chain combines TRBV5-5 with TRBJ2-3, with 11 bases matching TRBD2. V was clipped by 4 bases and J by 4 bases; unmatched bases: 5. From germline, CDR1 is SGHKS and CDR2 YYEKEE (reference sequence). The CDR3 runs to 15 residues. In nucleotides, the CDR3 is TGTGCCAGCAGCCGAACTAGCGGGGGAGCAGATACGCAGTATTTT. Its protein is CASSRTSGGADTQYF.

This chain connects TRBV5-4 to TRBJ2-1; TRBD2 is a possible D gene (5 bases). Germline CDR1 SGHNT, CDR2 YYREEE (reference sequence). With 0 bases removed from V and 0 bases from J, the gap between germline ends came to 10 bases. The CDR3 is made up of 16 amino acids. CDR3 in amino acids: CASSLGSTSSYNEQFF. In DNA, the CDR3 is TGTGCCAGCAGCTTGGGGTCAACTAGCTCCTACAATGAGCAGTTCTTC.

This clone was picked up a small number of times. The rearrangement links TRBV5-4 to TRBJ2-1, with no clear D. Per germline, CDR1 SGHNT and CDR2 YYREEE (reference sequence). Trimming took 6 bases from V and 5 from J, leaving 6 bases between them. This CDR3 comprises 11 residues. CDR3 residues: CASIFDNEQFF. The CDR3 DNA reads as TGTGCCAGCATTTTCGACAATGAGCAGTTCTTC.

In DNA form, the CDR3 reads TGTGCCAGCAGCGCGGACGGGGGCTACGAGCAGTACTTC. It translates to CASSADGGYEQYF. The chain employs TRBV5-6 and TRBJ2-7; tentatively, D is TRBD2 (6 bases). Trimming removed 4 bases from V and 3 bases from J, with 11 bases in between. CDR3 length: 13 residues. From germline, CDR1 is SGHDT and CDR2 YYEEEE.

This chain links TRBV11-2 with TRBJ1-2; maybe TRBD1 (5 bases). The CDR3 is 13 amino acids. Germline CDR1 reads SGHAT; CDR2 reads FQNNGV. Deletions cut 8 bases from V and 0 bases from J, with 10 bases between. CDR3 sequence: CASGGGTNYGYTF. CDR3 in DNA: TGTGCCAGCGGGGGAGGTACTAACTATGGCTACACCTTC. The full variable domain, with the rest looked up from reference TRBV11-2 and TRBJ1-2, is EAGVAQSPRYKIIEKRQSVAFWCNPISGHATLYWYQQILGQGPKLLIQFQNNGVVDDSQLPKDRFSAERLKGVDSTLKIQPAKLEDSAVYLCASGGGTNYGYTFGSGTRLTVV.

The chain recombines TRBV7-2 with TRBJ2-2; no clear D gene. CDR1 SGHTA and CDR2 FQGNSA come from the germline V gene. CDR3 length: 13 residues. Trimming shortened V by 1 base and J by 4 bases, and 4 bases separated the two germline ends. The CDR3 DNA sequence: TGTGCCAGCAGCTTAGGAGGCACCGGGGAGCTGTTTTTT. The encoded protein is CASSLGGTGELFF.

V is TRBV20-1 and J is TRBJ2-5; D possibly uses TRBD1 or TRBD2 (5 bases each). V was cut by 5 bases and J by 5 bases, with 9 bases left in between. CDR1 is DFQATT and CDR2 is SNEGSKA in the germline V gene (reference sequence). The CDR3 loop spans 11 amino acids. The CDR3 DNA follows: TGCAGTGCTGCCCGGGGCGAGACCCAGTACTTC. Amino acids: CSAARGETQYF.

In DNA form, the CDR3 reads TGCGCCAGCAGCTATGGGGGGGCAACTAATGAAAAACTGTTTTTT. Translation gives CASSYGGATNEKLFF. The chain carries TRBV5-1 and TRBJ1-4; D perhaps matches TRBD1 (5 bases). CDR3 length equals 15 residues. The germline CDR1 and CDR2 sequences are SGHRS and YFSETQ. V lost 3 bases and J lost 0, with 9 bases in between.

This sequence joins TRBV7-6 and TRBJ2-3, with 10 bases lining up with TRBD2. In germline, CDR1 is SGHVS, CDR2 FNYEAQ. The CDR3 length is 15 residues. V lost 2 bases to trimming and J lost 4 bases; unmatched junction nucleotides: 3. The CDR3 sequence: CASSLLAGDADTQYF. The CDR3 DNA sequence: TGTGCCAGCAGCTTACTAGCGGGGGATGCAGATACGCAGTATTTT. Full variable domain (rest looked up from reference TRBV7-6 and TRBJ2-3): GAGVSQSPRYKVTKRGQDVALRCDPISGHVSLYWYRQALGQGPEFLTYFNYEAQQDKSGLPNDRFSAERPEGSISTLTIQRTEQRDSAMYRCASSLLAGDADTQYFGPGTRLTVL.